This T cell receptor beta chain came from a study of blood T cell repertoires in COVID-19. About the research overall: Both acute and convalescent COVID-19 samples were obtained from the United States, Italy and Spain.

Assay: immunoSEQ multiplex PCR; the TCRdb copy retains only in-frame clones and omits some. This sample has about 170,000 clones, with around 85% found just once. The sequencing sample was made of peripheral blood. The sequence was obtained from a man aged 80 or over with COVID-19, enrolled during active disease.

The CDR3 nucleotides are TGTGCCAGCAGTTACTCCGGCAGGGGAAGAAATCAGCCCCAGCATTTT. Translation gives CASSYSGRGRNQPQHF. V is TRBV6-2 or TRBV6-3 and J is TRBJ1-5, with D possibly being TRBD1 (6 bases). Germline assignment: CDR1 MNHEY and CDR2 SVGEGT. The length of the CDR3 is 16 residues. V dropped 0 bases and J dropped 4 bases, with 13 bases sitting between them.